The clone carrying this TCR beta chain was detected ten times or more. Antigen specificity is unknown. Read sequence stops 3 residues before the CDR3 end, and the germline J gene provides the missing end. The data were taken from a study of T cell clonality in common variable immunodeficiency. The CDR3 sequence is 12 residues long. Germline CDR1 and CDR2: SEHNR and FQNEAQ (reference sequence). Trimming took off 5 bases at V and 8 bases at J, with 9 bases between the two ends. Findings and limits, study-wide: Fewer TCRbeta clones were shared among CVID subjects than controls. TCRbeta clonality was increased in CVID versus healthy controls.

Sequenced by immunoSEQ multiplex PCR; TCRdb stores in-frame clones only, minus some. The sample presents tens of thousands of clones, none singletons. This clonotype was sampled from a person aged 18 to 69 in good health. The sequenced sample consisted of peripheral blood mononuclear cells. The chain employs TRBV7-9 and TRBJ1-4; possibly TRBD1 for D (6 bases). CDR3 residues: CASSHRDEKLFF. The sequenced part of the CDR3 DNA is TGTGCCAGCAGCCACAGGGACGAAAAA.